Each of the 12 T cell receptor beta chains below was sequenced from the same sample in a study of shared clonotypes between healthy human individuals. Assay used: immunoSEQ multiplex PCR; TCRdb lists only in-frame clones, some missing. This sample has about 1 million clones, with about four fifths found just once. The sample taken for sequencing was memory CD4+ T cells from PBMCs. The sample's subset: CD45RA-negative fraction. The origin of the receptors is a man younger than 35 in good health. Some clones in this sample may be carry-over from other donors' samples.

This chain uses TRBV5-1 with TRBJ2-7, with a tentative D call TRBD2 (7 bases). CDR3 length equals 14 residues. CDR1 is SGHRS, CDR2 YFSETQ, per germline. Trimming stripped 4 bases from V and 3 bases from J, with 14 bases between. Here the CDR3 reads CASSAWEGDYEQYF. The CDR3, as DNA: TGCGCCAGCAGCGCTTGGGAGGGGGACTACGAGCAGTACTTC.

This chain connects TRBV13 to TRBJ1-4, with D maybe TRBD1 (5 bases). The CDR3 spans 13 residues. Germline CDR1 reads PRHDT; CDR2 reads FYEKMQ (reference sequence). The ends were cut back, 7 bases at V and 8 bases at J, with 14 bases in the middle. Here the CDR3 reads CASTRGGREKLFF. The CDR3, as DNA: TGTGCCAGCACTCGGGGGGGACGGGAAAAACTGTTTTTT.

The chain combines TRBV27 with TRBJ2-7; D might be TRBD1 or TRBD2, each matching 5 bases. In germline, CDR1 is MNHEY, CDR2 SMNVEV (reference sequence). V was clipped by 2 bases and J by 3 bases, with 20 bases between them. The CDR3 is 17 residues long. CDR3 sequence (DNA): TGTGCCAGCAGTTTAGTATTGAGGGGCCCCTGTGGCTACGAGCAGTACTTC. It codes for CASSLVLRGPCGYEQYF.

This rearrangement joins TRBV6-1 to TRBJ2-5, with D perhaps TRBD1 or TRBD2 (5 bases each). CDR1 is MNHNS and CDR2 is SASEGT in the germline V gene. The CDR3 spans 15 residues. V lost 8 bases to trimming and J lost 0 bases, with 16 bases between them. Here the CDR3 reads CASSGTVAYQETQYF. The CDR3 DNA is TGTGCCAGCTCCGGGACGGTCGCGTACCAAGAGACCCAGTACTTC.

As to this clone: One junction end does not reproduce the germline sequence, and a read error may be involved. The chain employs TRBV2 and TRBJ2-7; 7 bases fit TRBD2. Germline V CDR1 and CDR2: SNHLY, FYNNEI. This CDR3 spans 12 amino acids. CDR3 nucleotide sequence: TGTGCCAGCAGCGAAGCGGGGAGGTATCAGTACTTC. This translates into CASSEAGRYQYF.

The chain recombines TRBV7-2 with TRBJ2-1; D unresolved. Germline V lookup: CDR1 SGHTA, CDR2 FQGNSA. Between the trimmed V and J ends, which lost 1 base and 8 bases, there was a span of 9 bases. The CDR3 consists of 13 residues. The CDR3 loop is CASSLGYGDEQFF. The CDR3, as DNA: TGTGCCAGCAGCTTAGGGTACGGTGATGAGCAGTTCTTC. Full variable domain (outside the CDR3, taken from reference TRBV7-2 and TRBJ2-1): GAGVSQSPSNKVTEKGKDVELRCDPISGHTALYWYRQSLGQGLEFLIYFQGNSAPDKSGLPSDRFSAERTGGSVSTLTIQRTQQEDSAVYLCASSLGYGDEQFFGPGTRLTVL.

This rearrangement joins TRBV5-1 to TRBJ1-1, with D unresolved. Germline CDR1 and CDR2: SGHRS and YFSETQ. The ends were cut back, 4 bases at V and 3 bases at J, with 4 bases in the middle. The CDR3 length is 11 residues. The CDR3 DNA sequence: TGCGCCAGCAGCGCGGACACTGAAGCTTTCTTT. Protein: CASSADTEAFF.

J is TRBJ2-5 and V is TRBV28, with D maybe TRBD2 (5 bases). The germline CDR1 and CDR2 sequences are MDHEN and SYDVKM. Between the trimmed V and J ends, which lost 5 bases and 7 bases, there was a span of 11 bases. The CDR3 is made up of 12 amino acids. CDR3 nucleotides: TGTGCCAGCAGTCCCCCGGCGGGGACCCAGTACTTC. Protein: CASSPPAGTQYF. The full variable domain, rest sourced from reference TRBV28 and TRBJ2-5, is DVKVTQSSRYLVKRTGEKVFLECVQDMDHENMFWYRQDPGLGLRLIYFSYDVKMKEKGDIPEGYSVSREKKERFSLILESASTNQTSMYLCASSPPAGTQYFGPGTRLLVL.

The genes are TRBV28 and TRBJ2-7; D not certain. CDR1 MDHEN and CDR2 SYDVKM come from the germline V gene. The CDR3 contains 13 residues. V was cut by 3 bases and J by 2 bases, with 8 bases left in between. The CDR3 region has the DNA TGTGCCAGCAGTTTTCCCGGTACCTACGAGCAGTACTTC. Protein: CASSFPGTYEQYF.

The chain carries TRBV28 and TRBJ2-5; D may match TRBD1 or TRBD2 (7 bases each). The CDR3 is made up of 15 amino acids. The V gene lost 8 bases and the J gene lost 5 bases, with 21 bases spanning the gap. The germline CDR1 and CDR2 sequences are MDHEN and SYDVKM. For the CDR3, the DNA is TGTGCCAGCGGTCAGGGGGGGAGTGTAGTGGAGACCCAGTACTTC. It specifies CASGQGGSVVETQYF. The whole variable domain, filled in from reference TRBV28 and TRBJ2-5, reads DVKVTQSSRYLVKRTGEKVFLECVQDMDHENMFWYRQDPGLGLRLIYFSYDVKMKEKGDIPEGYSVSREKKERFSLILESASTNQTSMYLCASGQGGSVVETQYFGPGTRLLVL.

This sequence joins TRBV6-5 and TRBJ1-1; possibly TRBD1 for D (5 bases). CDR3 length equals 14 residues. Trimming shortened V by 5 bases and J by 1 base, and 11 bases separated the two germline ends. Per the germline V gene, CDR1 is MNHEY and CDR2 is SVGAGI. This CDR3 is CASSMGGSNTEAFF. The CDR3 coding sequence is TGTGCCAGCAGTATGGGGGGGTCGAACACTGAAGCTTTCTTT.

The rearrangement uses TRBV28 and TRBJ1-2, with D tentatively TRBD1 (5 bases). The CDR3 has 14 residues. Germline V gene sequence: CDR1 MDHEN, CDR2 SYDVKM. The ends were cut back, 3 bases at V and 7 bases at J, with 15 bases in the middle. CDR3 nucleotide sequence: TGTGCCAGCAGTTTTATGAGGGGACTCGGTGGCTACACCTTC. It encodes CASSFMRGLGGYTF.